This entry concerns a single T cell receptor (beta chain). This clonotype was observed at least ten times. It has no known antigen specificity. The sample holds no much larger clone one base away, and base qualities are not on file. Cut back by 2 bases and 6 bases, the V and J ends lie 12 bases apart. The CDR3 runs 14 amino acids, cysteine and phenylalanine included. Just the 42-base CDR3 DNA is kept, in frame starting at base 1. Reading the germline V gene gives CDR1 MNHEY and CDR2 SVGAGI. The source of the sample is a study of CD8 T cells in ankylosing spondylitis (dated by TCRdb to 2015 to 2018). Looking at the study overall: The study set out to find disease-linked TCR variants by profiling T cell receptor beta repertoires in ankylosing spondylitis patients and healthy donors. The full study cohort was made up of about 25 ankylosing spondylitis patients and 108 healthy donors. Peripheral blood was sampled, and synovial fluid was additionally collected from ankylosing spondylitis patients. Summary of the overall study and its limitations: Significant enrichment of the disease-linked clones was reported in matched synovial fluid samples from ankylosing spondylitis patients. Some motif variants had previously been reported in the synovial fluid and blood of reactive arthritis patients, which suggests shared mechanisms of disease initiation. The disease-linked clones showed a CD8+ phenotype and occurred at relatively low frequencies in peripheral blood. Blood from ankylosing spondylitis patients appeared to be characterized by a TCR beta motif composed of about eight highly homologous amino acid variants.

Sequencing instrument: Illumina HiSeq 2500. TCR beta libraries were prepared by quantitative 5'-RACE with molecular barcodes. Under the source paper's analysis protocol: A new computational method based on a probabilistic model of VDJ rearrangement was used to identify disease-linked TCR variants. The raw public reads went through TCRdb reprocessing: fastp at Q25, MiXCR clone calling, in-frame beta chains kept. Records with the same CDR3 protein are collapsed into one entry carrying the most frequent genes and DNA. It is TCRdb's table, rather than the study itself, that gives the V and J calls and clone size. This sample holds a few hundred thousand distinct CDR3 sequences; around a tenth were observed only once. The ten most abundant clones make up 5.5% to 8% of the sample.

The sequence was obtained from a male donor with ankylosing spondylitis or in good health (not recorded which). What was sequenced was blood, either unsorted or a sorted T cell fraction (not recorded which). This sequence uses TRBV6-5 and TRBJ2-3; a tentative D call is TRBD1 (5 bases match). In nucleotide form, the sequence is TGTGCCAGCAGTTACGGGTCCACAGGCGATACGCAGTATTTT. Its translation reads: CASSYGSTGDTQYF.